This T cell receptor beta chain appears in the sequencing data of a study of PD-1 blockade in classical Hodgkin lymphoma. Study results and limitations: Relative to healthy donors, newly diagnosed patients reportedly had lower baseline TCR diversity, which was reported as lower still in relapsed/refractory patients.

Sequenced by immunoSEQ multiplex PCR; TCRdb stores in-frame clones only, minus some. This table holds almost 100,000 clones, 80% to 95% found once. Every patient relapsed after autologous stem cell transplantation, and brentuximab vedotin exposure varied. CDR3 length: 14 residues. The V gene's germline CDR1 is GTSNPN and CDR2 SVGIG (reference sequence). V gave up 0 bases and J gave up 5 bases; unmatched junction bases: 3. In regard to this clone: Its antigen is not identified.

The sequenced sample was peripheral blood mononuclear cells (PBMCs), obtained at baseline. The V gene is TRBV30, the J gene TRBJ1-5; 8 bases map to TRBD1. This sequence was found in a human donor with classical Hodgkin lymphoma. The CDR3 nucleotides are TGTGCCTGGAGTGTGGACAGGGAGGATCAGCCCCAGCATTTT. Its protein product is CAWSVDREDQPQHF. Variable domain in full (rest from reference TRBV30 and TRBJ1-5): SQTIHQWPATLVQPVGSPLSLECTVEGTSNPNLYWYRQAAGRGLQLLFYSVGIGQISSEVPQNLSASRPQDRQFILSSKKLLLSDSGFYLCAWSVDREDQPQHFGDGTRLSIL.